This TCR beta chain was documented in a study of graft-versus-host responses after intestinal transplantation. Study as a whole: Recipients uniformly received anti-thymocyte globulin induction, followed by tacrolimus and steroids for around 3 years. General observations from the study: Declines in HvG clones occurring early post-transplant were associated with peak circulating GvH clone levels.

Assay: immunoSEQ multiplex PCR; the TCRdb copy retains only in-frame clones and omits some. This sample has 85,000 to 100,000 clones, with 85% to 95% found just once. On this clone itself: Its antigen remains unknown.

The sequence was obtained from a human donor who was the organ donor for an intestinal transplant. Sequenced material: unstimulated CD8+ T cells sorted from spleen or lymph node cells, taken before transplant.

For the CDR3, the DNA is TGTGCCAGCAGCTTGAGGGTGAGGGGGAATCAGCCCCAGCATTTT. Residues: CASSLRVRGNQPQHF. The chain links TRBV5-6 to TRBJ1-5; TRBD1 might be the D (6 bases). The CDR3 extends over 15 amino acids. Trimming removed 1 base at V and 4 bases at J, with 12 bases between. In germline, CDR1 is SGHDT, CDR2 YYEEEE. Supplemented by reference TRBV5-6 and TRBJ1-5, the full variable domain reads DAGVTQSPTHLIKTRGQQVTLRCSPKSGHDTVSWYQQALGQGPQFIFQYYEEEERQRGNFPDRFSGHQFPNYSSELNVNALLLGDSALYLCASSLRVRGNQPQHFGDGTRLSIL.